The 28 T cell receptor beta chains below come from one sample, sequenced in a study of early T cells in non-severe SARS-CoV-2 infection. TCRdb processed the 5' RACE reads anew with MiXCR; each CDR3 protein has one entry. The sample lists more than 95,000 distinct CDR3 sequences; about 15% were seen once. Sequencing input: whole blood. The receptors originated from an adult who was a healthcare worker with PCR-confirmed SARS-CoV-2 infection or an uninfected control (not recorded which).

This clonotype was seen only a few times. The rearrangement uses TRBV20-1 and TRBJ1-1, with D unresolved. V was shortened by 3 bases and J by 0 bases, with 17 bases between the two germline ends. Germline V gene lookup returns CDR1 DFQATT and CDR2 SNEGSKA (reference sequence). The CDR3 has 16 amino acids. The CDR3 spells CSASSRYWHMNTEAFF. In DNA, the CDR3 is TGCAGTGCTAGTTCTCGTTACTGGCACATGAACACTGAAGCTTTCTTT.

The CDR3 region has the DNA TGTGCCAGCAGCTTGGTAACAGGGGTCACTGAAGCTTTCTTT. This sequence encodes CASSLVTGVTEAFF. The rearrangement links TRBV5-6 to TRBJ1-1; 7 nucleotides match TRBD1. This CDR3 region has 14 residues. Germline V gives CDR1 SGHDT, CDR2 YYEEEE. Trimming removed 0 bases from V and 4 bases from J; junction bases left unmatched: 3.

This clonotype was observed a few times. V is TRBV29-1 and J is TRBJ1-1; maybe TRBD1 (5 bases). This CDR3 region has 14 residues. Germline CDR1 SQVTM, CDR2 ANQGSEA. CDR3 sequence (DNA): TGCAGTGCCTTGATGGGGGTCCTACTTTCGAAAGCTTTCTTT. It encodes CSALMGVLLSKAFF.

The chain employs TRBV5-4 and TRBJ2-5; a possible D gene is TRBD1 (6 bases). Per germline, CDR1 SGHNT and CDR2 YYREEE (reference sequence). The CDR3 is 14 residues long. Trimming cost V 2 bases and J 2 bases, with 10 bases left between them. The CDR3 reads CASSLRGGQETQYF. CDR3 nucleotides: TGTGCCAGCAGCTTAAGAGGGGGTCAAGAGACCCAGTACTTC.

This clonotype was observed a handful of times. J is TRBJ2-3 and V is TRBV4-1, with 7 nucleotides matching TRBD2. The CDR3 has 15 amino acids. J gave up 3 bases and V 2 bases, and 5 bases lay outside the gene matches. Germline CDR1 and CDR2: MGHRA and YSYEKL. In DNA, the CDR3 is TGCGCCAGCAGCCAAAGCGGGGCTCGGACAGATACGCAGTATTTT. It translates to CASSQSGARTDTQYF.

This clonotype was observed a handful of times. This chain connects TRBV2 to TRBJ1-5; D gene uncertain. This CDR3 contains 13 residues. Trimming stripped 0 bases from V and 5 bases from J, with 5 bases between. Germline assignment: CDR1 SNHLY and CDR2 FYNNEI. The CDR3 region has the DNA TGTGCCAGCAGTGAAGCTCGGTATCAGCCCCAGCATTTT. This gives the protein CASSEARYQPQHF.

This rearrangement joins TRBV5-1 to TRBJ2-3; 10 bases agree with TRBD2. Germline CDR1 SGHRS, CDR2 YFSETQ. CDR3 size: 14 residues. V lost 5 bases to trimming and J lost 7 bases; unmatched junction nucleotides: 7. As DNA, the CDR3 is TGCGCCAGCAGTGCTAGCGGGGGACTGTATACGCAGTATTTT. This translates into CASSASGGLYTQYF.

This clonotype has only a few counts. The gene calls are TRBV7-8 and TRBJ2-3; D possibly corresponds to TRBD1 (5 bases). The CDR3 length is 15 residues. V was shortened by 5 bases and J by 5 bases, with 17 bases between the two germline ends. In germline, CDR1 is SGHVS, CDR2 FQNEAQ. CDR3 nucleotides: TGTGCCAGCAGCACCCCCCTTGGGGCTGGAGATACGCAGTATTTT. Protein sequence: CASSTPLGAGDTQYF.

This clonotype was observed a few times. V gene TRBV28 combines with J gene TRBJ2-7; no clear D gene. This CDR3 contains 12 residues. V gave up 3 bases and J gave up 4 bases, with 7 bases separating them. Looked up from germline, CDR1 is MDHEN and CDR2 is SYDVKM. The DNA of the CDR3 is TGTGCCAGCAGTTTGCAGGTTTACGAGCAGTACTTC. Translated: CASSLQVYEQYF.

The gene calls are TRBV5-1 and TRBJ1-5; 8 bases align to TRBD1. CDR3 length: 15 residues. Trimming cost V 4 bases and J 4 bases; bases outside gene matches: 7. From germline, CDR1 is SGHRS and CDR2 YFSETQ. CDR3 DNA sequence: TGCGCCAGCAGCGCAGCAGGGGGCGCGAATCAGCCCCAGCATTTT. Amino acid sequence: CASSAAGGANQPQHF.

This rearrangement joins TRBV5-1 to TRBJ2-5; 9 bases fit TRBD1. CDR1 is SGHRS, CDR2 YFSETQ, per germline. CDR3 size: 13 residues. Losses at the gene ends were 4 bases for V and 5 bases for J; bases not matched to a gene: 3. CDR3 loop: CASSTGGGETQYF. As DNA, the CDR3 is TGCGCCAGCAGCACAGGGGGCGGGGAGACCCAGTACTTC.

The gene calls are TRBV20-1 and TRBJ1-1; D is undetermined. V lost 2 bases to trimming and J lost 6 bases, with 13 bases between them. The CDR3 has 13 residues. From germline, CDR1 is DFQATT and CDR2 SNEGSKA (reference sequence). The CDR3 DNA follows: TGCAGTGCTAGATCGGGCCTAAGGTCTGAAGCTTTCTTT. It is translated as CSARSGLRSEAFF.

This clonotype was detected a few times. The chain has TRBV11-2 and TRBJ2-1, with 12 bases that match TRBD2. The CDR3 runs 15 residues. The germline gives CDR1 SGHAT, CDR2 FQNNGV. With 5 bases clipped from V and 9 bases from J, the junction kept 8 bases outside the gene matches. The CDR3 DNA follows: TGTGCCAGCAGCACCCTAGCGGGGGGGCCGATTGAGCAGTTCTTC. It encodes CASSTLAGGPIEQFF. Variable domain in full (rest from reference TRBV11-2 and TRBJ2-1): EAGVAQSPRYKIIEKRQSVAFWCNPISGHATLYWYQQILGQGPKLLIQFQNNGVVDDSQLPKDRFSAERLKGVDSTLKIQPAKLEDSAVYLCASSTLAGGPIEQFFGPGTRLTVL.

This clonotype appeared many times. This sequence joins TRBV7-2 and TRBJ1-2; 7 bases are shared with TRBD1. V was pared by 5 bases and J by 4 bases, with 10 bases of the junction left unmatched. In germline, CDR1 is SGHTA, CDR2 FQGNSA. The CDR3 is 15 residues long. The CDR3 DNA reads TGTGCCAGCAGCCCTGACAGGGTTTTGCCCTATGGCTACACCTTC. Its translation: CASSPDRVLPYGYTF.

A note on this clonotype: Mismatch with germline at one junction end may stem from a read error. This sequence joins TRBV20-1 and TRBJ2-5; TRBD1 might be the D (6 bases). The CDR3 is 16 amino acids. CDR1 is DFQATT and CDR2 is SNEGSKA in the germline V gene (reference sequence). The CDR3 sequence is CNASRRGGTNQETQYF. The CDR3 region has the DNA TGCAATGCTAGTCGGAGAGGGGGAACTAACCAGGAGACCCAGTACTTC.

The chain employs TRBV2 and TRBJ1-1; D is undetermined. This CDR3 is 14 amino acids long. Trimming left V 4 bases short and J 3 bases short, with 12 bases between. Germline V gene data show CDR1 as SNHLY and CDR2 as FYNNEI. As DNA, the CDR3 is TGTGCCAGCAGTGGGTTACTGCCCTACACTGAAGCTTTCTTT. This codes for CASSGLLPYTEAFF.

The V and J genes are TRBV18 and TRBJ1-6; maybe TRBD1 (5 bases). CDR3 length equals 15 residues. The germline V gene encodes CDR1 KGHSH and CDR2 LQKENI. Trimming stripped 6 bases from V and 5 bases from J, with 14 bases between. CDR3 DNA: TGTGCCAGCTCCCCCGGGACGGCTGATAATTCACCCCTCCACTTT. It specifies CASSPGTADNSPLHF.

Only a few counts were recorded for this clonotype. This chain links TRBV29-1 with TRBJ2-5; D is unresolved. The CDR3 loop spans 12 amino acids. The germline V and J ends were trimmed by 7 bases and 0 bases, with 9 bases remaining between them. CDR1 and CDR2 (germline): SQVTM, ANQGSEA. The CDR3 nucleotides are TGCAGCGGTATCTGGTACCAAGAGACCCAGTACTTC. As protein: CSGIWYQETQYF. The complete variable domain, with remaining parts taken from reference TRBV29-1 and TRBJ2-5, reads SAVISQKPSRDICQRGTSLTIQCQVDSQVTMMFWYRQQPGQSLTLIATANQGSEATYESGFVIDKFPISRPNLTFSTLTVSNMSPEDSSIYLCSGIWYQETQYFGPGTRLLVL.

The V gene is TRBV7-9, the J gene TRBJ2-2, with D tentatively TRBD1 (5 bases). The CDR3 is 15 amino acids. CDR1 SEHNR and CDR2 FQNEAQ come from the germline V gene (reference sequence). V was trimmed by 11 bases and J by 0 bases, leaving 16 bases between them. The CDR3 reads CAGAKGAANTGELFF. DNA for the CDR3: TGTGCCGGGGCCAAGGGTGCCGCGAACACCGGGGAGCTGTTTTTT.

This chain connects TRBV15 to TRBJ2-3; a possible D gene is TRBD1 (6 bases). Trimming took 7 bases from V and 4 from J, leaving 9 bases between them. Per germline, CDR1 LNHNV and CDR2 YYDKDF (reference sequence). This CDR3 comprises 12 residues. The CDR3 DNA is TGTGCCACCAAGGGGGACCCAGATACGCAGTATTTT. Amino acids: CATKGDPDTQYF.

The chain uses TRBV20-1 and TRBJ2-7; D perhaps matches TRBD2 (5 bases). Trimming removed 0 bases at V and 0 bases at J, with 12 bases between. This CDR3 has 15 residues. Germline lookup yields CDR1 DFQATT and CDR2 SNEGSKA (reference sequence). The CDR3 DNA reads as TGCAGTGCTAGAGATCCGGCGGGCCCCTCCTACGAGCAGTACTTC. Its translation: CSARDPAGPSYEQYF.

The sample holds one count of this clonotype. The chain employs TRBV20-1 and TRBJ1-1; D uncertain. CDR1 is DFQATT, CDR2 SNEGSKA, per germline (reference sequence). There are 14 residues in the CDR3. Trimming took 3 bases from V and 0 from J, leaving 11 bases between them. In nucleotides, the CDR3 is TGCAGTGCTAGTAGAGAGACATTGAACACTGAAGCTTTCTTT. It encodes CSASRETLNTEAFF.

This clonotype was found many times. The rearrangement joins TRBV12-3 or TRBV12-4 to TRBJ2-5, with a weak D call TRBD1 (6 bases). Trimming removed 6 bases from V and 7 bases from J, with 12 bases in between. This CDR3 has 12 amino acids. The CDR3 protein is CASRTLGGTQYF. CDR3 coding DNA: TGTGCCAGCAGGACCCTAGGGGGGACCCAGTACTTC.

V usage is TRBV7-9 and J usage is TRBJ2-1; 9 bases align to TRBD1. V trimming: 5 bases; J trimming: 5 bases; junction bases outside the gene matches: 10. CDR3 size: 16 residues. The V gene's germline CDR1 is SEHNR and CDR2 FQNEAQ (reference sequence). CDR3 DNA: TGTGCCAGCAGCACCCGGACAGGGGTTATCCACAATGAGCAGTTCTTC. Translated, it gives CASSTRTGVIHNEQFF.

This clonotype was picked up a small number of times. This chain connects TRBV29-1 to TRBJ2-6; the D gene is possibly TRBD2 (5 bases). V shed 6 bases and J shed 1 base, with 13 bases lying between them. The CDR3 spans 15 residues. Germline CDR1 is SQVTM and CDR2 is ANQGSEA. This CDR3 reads CSVGSGGSGANVLTF. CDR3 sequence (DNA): TGCAGCGTCGGTAGTGGAGGTTCTGGGGCCAACGTCCTGACTTTC.

This CDR3 reads CSAPGTSGGHQETQYF. The CDR3 DNA reads TGCAGTGCCCCCGGGACTAGCGGCGGTCACCAAGAGACCCAGTACTTC. V usage is TRBV20-1 and J usage is TRBJ2-5, with TRBD2 identical over 11 bases. CDR3 length equals 16 residues. After removal of 6 bases from V and 0 bases from J, the junction contained 9 bases not matched to a gene. From germline, CDR1 is DFQATT and CDR2 SNEGSKA (reference sequence).

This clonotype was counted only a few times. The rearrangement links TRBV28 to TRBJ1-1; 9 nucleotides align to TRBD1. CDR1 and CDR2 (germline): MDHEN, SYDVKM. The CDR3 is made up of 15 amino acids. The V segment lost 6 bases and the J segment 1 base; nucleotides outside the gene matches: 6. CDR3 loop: CASRLQGAGNTEAFF. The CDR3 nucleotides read TGTGCCAGCAGATTACAGGGGGCCGGGAACACTGAAGCTTTCTTT.

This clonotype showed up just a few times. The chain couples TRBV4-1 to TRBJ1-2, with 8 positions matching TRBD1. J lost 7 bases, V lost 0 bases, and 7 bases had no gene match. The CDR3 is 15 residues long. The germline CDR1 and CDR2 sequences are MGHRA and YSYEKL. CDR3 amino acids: CASSQEARGLSGYTF. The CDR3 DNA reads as TGCGCCAGCAGCCAAGAAGCCAGGGGGCTGAGTGGCTACACCTTC.